One and the same sample provided the 19 T cell receptor beta chains below, sequenced in a study of blood T cells in healthy people across ages. Primers used in a second PCR of roughly 6 to 11 cycles were a sample-barcoded 5' primer and a J-beta primer mix. One entry per CDR3 protein, called by TCRdb with MiXCR from the 5' RACE reads. The sample contains over 1,300,000 distinct CDR3 sequences, roughly 60% of which appear only once. Sequenced input: blood. The receptors derive from a man between 18 and 29 years old in good health.

The chain recombines TRBV2 with TRBJ1-1; D call uncertain. The CDR3 contains 11 residues. The germline CDR1 and CDR2 sequences are SNHLY and FYNNEI. V was clipped by 9 bases and J by 7 bases, with 12 bases between them. The CDR3 bases are TGTGCCAGATTGAAAGGCGGTGAAGCTTTCTTT. As protein: CARLKGGEAFF.

The chain links TRBV10-3 to TRBJ1-2; D not certain. CDR3 size: 10 residues. Trimming stripped 3 bases from V and 8 bases from J, with 4 bases between. From germline, CDR1 is ENHRY and CDR2 SYGVKD. The CDR3 nucleotides read TGTGCCATCAGTGACGGGGGCTACACCTTC. Protein: CAISDGGYTF.

This chain links TRBV5-5 with TRBJ2-7; weak D call: TRBD1 (5 bases). CDR3 length equals 15 residues. The V and J ends lost 4 bases and 2 bases respectively, with 16 bases between them. Germline V CDR1 and CDR2: SGHKS, YYEKEE (reference sequence). The CDR3 DNA reads TGTGCCAGCAGCATGACAGCCACCGTTGCCTACGAGCAGTACTTC. Amino acids: CASSMTATVAYEQYF.

The chain couples TRBV5-6 to TRBJ2-7, with D tentatively TRBD2 (5 bases). CDR3 length: 15 amino acids. Germline-derived CDR1 and CDR2 are SGHDT and YYEEEE. The V and J ends lost 2 bases and 0 bases respectively, with 12 bases between them. The CDR3 loop is CASSFEGYNSYEQYF. CDR3 bases: TGTGCCAGCAGCTTTGAGGGATATAACTCCTACGAGCAGTACTTC.

This chain links TRBV28 with TRBJ2-3; D call uncertain. Trimming pared 1 base from V and 2 bases from J, leaving 10 bases between. The germline V gene encodes CDR1 MDHEN and CDR2 SYDVKM. This CDR3 contains 15 residues. The CDR3 spells CASSLLATPTDTQYF. DNA for the CDR3: TGTGCCAGCAGTTTATTGGCAACCCCCACAGATACGCAGTATTTT.

This clonotype was found a few times. CDR3 DNA sequence: TGCAGCGTTGAGTCAGGGAGGGCCTACGAGCAGTACTTC. Translation gives CSVESGRAYEQYF. The V gene is TRBV29-1, the J gene TRBJ2-7, with 7 nucleotides matching TRBD2. This CDR3 contains 13 residues. The J segment lost 2 bases and the V segment lost 3 bases, leaving 4 bases of the junction unmatched. Germline CDR1 reads SQVTM; CDR2 reads ANQGSEA.

Many counts were recorded for this clonotype. The CDR3 is CASSRLAGDNEQFF. The CDR3 DNA follows: TGTGCCAGCAGCCGACTAGCGGGAGACAATGAGCAGTTCTTC. This chain uses TRBV3-1 with TRBJ2-1; 12 bases fit TRBD2. The CDR3 extends over 14 amino acids. Trimming took 4 bases from V and 5 from J; bases not matched to a gene: 0. The germline gives CDR1 LGHDT, CDR2 YNNKEL (reference sequence).

V usage is TRBV7-2 and J usage is TRBJ2-3; 7 bases line up with TRBD2. Germline V CDR1 and CDR2: SGHTA, FQGNSA. The CDR3 spans 15 residues. Trimming took 10 bases from V and 2 from J; bases not matched to a gene: 12. This chain's CDR3 is CAILISGSITDTQYF. The CDR3 nucleotides read TGTGCCATCCTCATTAGCGGGTCCATCACAGATACGCAGTATTTT. The full variable domain, completed using reference TRBV7-2 and TRBJ2-3, is GAGVSQSPSNKVTEKGKDVELRCDPISGHTALYWYRQSLGQGLEFLIYFQGNSAPDKSGLPSDRFSAERTGGSVSTLTIQRTQQEDSAVYLCAILISGSITDTQYFGPGTRLTVL.

This clonotype has a single count. V usage is TRBV5-6 and J usage is TRBJ2-7, with 8 bases that match TRBD2. CDR1 SGHDT and CDR2 YYEEEE come from the germline V gene. This CDR3 comprises 14 residues. The V segment lost 4 bases and the J segment 3 bases; nucleotides outside the gene matches: 6. CDR3 region: CASSAGLAIYEQYF. CDR3 coding DNA: TGTGCCAGCAGCGCTGGACTAGCAATCTACGAGCAGTACTTC.

The chain employs TRBV6-6 and TRBJ2-7; D call uncertain. Germline loops: CDR1 MNHNY, CDR2 SVGAGI (reference sequence). The germline V and J ends were trimmed by 3 bases and 3 bases, with 18 bases remaining between them. CDR3 length: 16 amino acids. The CDR3 reads CASSYNPPSGLYEQYF. For the CDR3, the DNA is TGTGCCAGCAGTTATAACCCGCCCTCGGGTCTCTACGAGCAGTACTTC.

The chain uses TRBV4-2 and TRBJ2-4; 9 nucleotides match TRBD1. Trimming at V came to 3 bases and at J to 13 bases, leaving 13 bases not matched to a gene. Germline V lookup: CDR1 LGHNA, CDR2 YNFKEQ. This CDR3 has 15 amino acids. CDR3 in DNA: TGTGCCAGCAGCCAGAGGGACAGGGATTTCCCTGAGCAGTACTTC. Protein sequence: CASSQRDRDFPEQYF.

The rearrangement joins TRBV25-1 to TRBJ1-1; no reliable D call. CDR1 and CDR2 (germline): MGHDK, SYGVNS. This CDR3 comprises 14 residues. Trimming removed 5 bases at V and 0 bases at J, with 10 bases between. This chain's CDR3 is CASSKGPLNTEAFF. CDR3 bases: TGTGCCAGCAGTAAAGGGCCACTGAACACTGAAGCTTTCTTT.

As to this clonotype: One end of the junction does not line up with germline, which may come from a read error. This chain links TRBV9 with TRBJ1-2; TRBD1 agrees at 8 bases. This CDR3 region has 15 residues. The germline CDR1 and CDR2 sequences are SGDLS and YYNGEE. The CDR3 sequence: CACSGDRGYNYGYTF. CDR3 in DNA: TGTGCCTGCAGCGGAGACAGGGGCTATAACTATGGCTACACCTTC.

The rearrangement joins TRBV6-5 to TRBJ2-7; 12 bases match TRBD2. The CDR3 has 15 amino acids. J lost 12 bases, V lost 0 bases, and 9 bases had no gene match. Germline V gives CDR1 MNHEY, CDR2 SVGAGI. Here the CDR3 DNA reads TGTGCCAGCAGTTACTCCTTAGGGACTAGCGGGTACGTGTACTTC. It codes for CASSYSLGTSGYVYF.

The gene calls are TRBV5-1 and TRBJ2-1; 9 bases are a match to TRBD1. Trimming cost V 0 bases and J 2 bases; bases outside gene matches: 3. CDR1 and CDR2 (germline): SGHRS, YFSETQ. The CDR3 loop spans 16 amino acids. The CDR3 loop reads CASSLGGTGTYNEQFF. CDR3 DNA sequence: TGCGCCAGCAGCTTGGGGGGGACAGGGACCTACAATGAGCAGTTCTTC.

Regarding this clonotype: An end of the junction does not agree with germline; a read error may underlie this. This chain connects TRBV5-1 to TRBJ2-1; D is perhaps TRBD2 (5 bases). The CDR3 runs 15 residues. Germline loops: CDR1 SGHRS, CDR2 YFSETQ. CDR3 sequence (DNA): TGCGCCAGCTCAACTAAGCGGTCCTCCCACAATGAGCAGTTCTTC. It yields the protein CASSTKRSSHNEQFF. The full variable domain, in which reference TRBV5-1 and TRBJ2-1 provide the parts outside the CDR3, is KAGVTQTPRYLIKTRGQQVTLSCSPISGHRSVSWYQQTPGQGLQFLFEYFSETQRNKGNFPGRFSGRQFSNSRSEMNVSTLELGDSALYLCASSTKRSSHNEQFFGPGTRLTVL.

V is TRBV20-1 and J is TRBJ1-5; D might be TRBD1 (5 bases). The CDR3 totals 13 residues. Germline V CDR1 and CDR2: DFQATT, SNEGSKA (reference sequence). Trimming shortened V by 6 bases and J by 7 bases, and 16 bases separated the two germline ends. The CDR3 DNA sequence: TGCAGTGCGGAAATAAGGGGAAAACAGCCCCAGCATTTT. Its protein is CSAEIRGKQPQHF.

The CDR3 here is CSVEIGRGNEQFF. CDR3 DNA: TGCAGCGTTGAGATCGGCAGGGGAAATGAGCAGTTCTTC. The chain couples TRBV29-1 to TRBJ2-1; D perhaps matches TRBD1 (6 bases). This CDR3 contains 13 residues. Germline CDR1 and CDR2: SQVTM and ANQGSEA. With 3 bases removed from V and 7 bases from J, the gap between germline ends came to 13 bases.

This clonotype has only a few counts. As DNA, the CDR3 is TGCAGCGTTGAGGGAGTACTATCTCGCAACTACAATGAGCAGTTCTTC. Translated, it gives CSVEGVLSRNYNEQFF. This chain uses TRBV29-1 with TRBJ2-1, with D perhaps TRBD2 (5 bases). The CDR3 contains 16 residues. Trimming removed 3 bases from V and 3 bases from J, with 18 bases in between. Germline V gene lookup returns CDR1 SQVTM and CDR2 ANQGSEA.